Listed below are T cell receptor beta chains from one sample, sequenced in a study of cytomegalovirus exposure and HLA in healthy donors. Sequenced by immunoSEQ multiplex PCR; TCRdb stores in-frame clones only, minus some. The data show about 130,000 clones, with 80% seen just once and 8.9% held by the top ten. Sequencing input: PBMCs. These receptors were obtained from a man in his thirties or forties in good health and CMV-seropositive. Each CDR3 is given with its conserved first and last residue. A D gene is named only where the DNA matches it firmly. Rows may omit the clone size; those that give it use once, few, many or a size class.

CDR3 DNA	CDR3 protein	J gene	V gene	D gene	clone size
TGTGCCAGCAGCCGGGACAGGGTACAGTACTTC	CASSRDRVQYF	TRBJ2-7	TRBV6-6	TRBD1	once
TGTGCTAGTGGCGACAGAAGGGGGACAGGAGATCAAGAGACCCAGTACTTC	CASGDRRGTGDQETQYF	TRBJ2-5	TRBV12-5	TRBD1	NA
TGTGCCAGCAGCTTAGCGGACGGGACAGGGTACGGCTACACCTTC	CASSLADGTGYGYTF	TRBJ1-2	TRBV7-2	TRBD1	few
TGTGCCAGCAGTCTCCAAGGGACAGGGAGCGAGCAGTACTTC	CASSLQGTGSEQYF	TRBJ2-7	TRBV2	TRBD1	NA
TGCGCCAGCAGCCCCAGCGCCACAGGGAAAGCTCAAGAGACCCAGTACTTC	CASSPSATGKAQETQYF	TRBJ2-5	TRBV5-1	NA	NA
TGCAGCGGCCGGACAGGGGTGAACACTGAAGCTTTCTTT	CSGRTGVNTEAFF	TRBJ1-1	TRBV29-1	TRBD1	NA
TGTGCCAGCAGGCTCAGGGGAGCTAATGGCTACACCTTC	CASRLRGANGYTF	TRBJ1-2	TRBV6-5	NA	NA
TGTGCCAGCAGTGACCAAACAGGGGATGGGGCCAACGTCCTGACTTTC	CASSDQTGDGANVLTF	TRBJ2-6	TRBV6-1	TRBD1	few
TGTGCCAGCAGTTTAAAGGGAGGCGAGCAGTACTTC	CASSLKGGEQYF	TRBJ2-7	TRBV28	NA	NA
TGTGCCTGGAACAAGAAGATGACTGGGGCCAACGTCCTGACTTTC	CAWNKKMTGANVLTF	TRBJ2-6	TRBV30	NA	NA
TGCAGCGCCTCCGGGAGGACAGGGAGCTACGAGCAGTACTTC	CSASGRTGSYEQYF	TRBJ2-7	TRBV29-1	NA	NA
TGTGCCAGCAGTGATGGGGGGGTAGTTAGGCCCCTCCACTTT	CASSDGGVVRPLHF	TRBJ1-6	TRBV6-1	NA	NA
TGTGCCAGCACCCTGACAGGGGATGGCTACACCTTC	CASTLTGDGYTF	TRBJ1-2	TRBV25-1	TRBD1	few
TGTGCCAGTGGGGGACAGGCGAAATGGGGCAATCAGCCCCAGCATTTT	CASGGQAKWGNQPQHF	TRBJ1-5	TRBV19	TRBD1	NA
TGCGCCAGCAGTGAGTCGATTAAAAAGGGGGCGAAGTCAACAGATACGCAGTATTTT	CASSESIKKGAKSTDTQYF	TRBJ2-3	TRBV10-1	TRBD1	NA
TGTGCCAGCAGCTTGGAAGGGACAGGGGATGAAAAACTGTTTTTT	CASSLEGTGDEKLFF	TRBJ1-4	TRBV5-6	TRBD1	NA
TGTGCCAGCAGCTTCAGGGGTTTTGGTTACACAGATACGCAGTATTTT	CASSFRGFGYTDTQYF	TRBJ2-3	TRBV5-6	NA	NA
TGTGCCAGCAGTTCCCGTCGGGAGGGGGTGACAGATACGCAGTATTTT	CASSSRREGVTDTQYF	TRBJ2-3	TRBV28	TRBD2	NA
TGTGCCAGTAGTAGCGGGGGGGCAGATACGCAGTATTTT	CASSSGGADTQYF	TRBJ2-3	TRBV19	TRBD2	NA
TGCGCCAGCAGCGTAGGAGTCAGCGGGGGGTACAATGAGCAGTTCTTC	CASSVGVSGGYNEQFF	TRBJ2-1	TRBV5-1	TRBD2	few
TGCGCCAGCAGTGACTACAGGGCCGGGGAGCTGTTTTTT	CASSDYRAGELFF	TRBJ2-2	TRBV10-2	NA	NA
TGTGCCAGCAGTTCCCGACAGGGTCGGAATCCGCGGACTGAAGCTTTCTTT	CASSSRQGRNPRTEAFF	TRBJ1-1	TRBV27	TRBD1	NA
TGTGCCAGCAGTTACCCAGGACAGGGAAACTACGAGCAGTACTTC	CASSYPGQGNYEQYF	TRBJ2-7	TRBV6-5	TRBD1	few
TGTGCCAGCAGTGTTAGTTACGAGCAGTACTTC	CASSVSYEQYF	TRBJ2-7	TRBV6-1	NA	NA
TGTGCCAGCTCACCATTACAGGGGGCTAACACCGGGGAGCTGTTTTTT	CASSPLQGANTGELFF	TRBJ2-2	TRBV18	TRBD1	NA
TGTGCCAGCAGTTTCAGGGGGACTGGAAACACCATATATTTT	CASSFRGTGNTIYF	TRBJ1-3	TRBV27	TRBD1	NA
TGTGCCAGCAGCCTGGTTGGAGCGGGGTCTCAAGAGACCCAGTACTTC	CASSLVGAGSQETQYF	TRBJ2-5	TRBV7-2	TRBD2	once
TGTGCCAGCAGCCATACCTGGGAGGAACAGCCCCAGCATTTT	CASSHTWEEQPQHF	TRBJ1-5	TRBV28	NA	NA
TGTGCCAGCAGCCACCAGGCCCAAGAGACCCAGTACTTC	CASSHQAQETQYF	TRBJ2-5	TRBV11-2	NA	NA
TGTGCCAGCAGGGAGGGCAGGGCATCATATGGCTACACCTTC	CASREGRASYGYTF	TRBJ1-2	TRBV7-2	NA	NA
TGTGCCAGCAGCTTTCGAACAGGGGAATCAAGTGGCTACACCTTC	CASSFRTGESSGYTF	TRBJ1-2	TRBV7-2	TRBD1	NA
TGTGCCAGCAGCCCCTCCGACCGGGACATTCTTCAGCCCCAGCATTTT	CASSPSDRDILQPQHF	TRBJ1-5	TRBV9	NA	NA
TGTGCCAGCAGCTTACGTTACCCCCCTTACGAGCAGTACTTC	CASSLRYPPYEQYF	TRBJ2-7	TRBV7-9	NA	once
TGTGCCAGCACTAAGCGGGGGGCAGCCTATGGCTACACCTTC	CASTKRGAAYGYTF	TRBJ1-2	TRBV6-5	NA	NA
TGCAGCGTTGAAAGGGGGCAAGTGGGGACTGAAGCTTTCTTT	CSVERGQVGTEAFF	TRBJ1-1	TRBV29-1	TRBD1	NA
TGTGCCAGCAGTTACCATAGCGGGGGGGCGTTAGATACGCAGTATTTT	CASSYHSGGALDTQYF	TRBJ2-3	TRBV6-5	TRBD2	NA
TGTGCCAGCAGTGAAGTGGACGGACTCTATGGCTACACCTTC	CASSEVDGLYGYTF	TRBJ1-2	TRBV6-1	NA	NA
TGTGCTAGTGGTTTGCCAGGGGGCCTAGTCACAGCTTTCTTT	CASGLPGGLVTAFF	TRBJ1-1	TRBV12-5	TRBD1	NA
TGTGCCAGCAGCCCCCGGAGGACAGGCTATGAAGCTTTCTTT	CASSPRRTGYEAFF	TRBJ1-1	TRBV7-8	TRBD1	NA
TGTGCCAGCAGTTACTCTAGCGGGGGGCCCGGGGAGCTGTTTTTT	CASSYSSGGPGELFF	TRBJ2-2	TRBV6-6	TRBD2	few
TGTGCCAGCAGCCAAGATCGGGGAAAACTGTTTTTT	CASSQDRGKLFF	TRBJ1-4	TRBV4-2	NA	NA
TGTGCCAGCAGCGTCAGCGGGGATAGAAATCAGCCCCAGCATTTT	CASSVSGDRNQPQHF	TRBJ1-5	TRBV9	NA	NA
TGCGCCAGCAGCATGTCAGGGGGCGAGAGCACTGAAGCTTTCTTT	CASSMSGGESTEAFF	TRBJ1-1	TRBV5-1	TRBD1	NA
TGTGCCAGCAGCGCTTTTAGCCAGGGGGACTATGGCTACACCTTC	CASSAFSQGDYGYTF	TRBJ1-2	TRBV5-5	TRBD1	NA
TGTGCCAGCAGAACCCGGACTAGCAGCCAAGAGACCCAGTACTTC	CASRTRTSSQETQYF	TRBJ2-5	TRBV28	TRBD2	NA
TGTGCCAGCACGGTGCAGGGGGCGCAGGAGACCCAGTACTTC	CASTVQGAQETQYF	TRBJ2-5	TRBV28	TRBD1	NA
TGCAGCGTTGCGACAGGGTCAAGCAATCAGCCCCAGCATTTT	CSVATGSSNQPQHF	TRBJ1-5	TRBV29-1	TRBD1	NA
TGTGCCAGTAGTGAGTGGGGGGGTATTTCCTACAATGAGCAGTTCTTC	CASSEWGGISYNEQFF	TRBJ2-1	TRBV19	TRBD2	NA
TGTGCCAGCAGCCCGCGGGTAGGACTAGGTGGAGAGACCCAGTACTTC	CASSPRVGLGGETQYF	TRBJ2-5	TRBV4-2	TRBD2	NA
TGTGCCAGCAGCCCGGGAACCTACAATGAGCAGTTCTTC	CASSPGTYNEQFF	TRBJ2-1	TRBV9	NA	NA
TGTGCCAGCAGCCCCACTAGCGGGGGAAGCGACGAGCAGTACTTC	CASSPTSGGSDEQYF	TRBJ2-7	TRBV6-5	TRBD2	NA
TGTGCCAGCAGTTTTAGGGGTGAAAAACTGTTTTTT	CASSFRGEKLFF	TRBJ1-4	TRBV27	NA	NA
TGTGCCAGCAGTGAAGTTGTGAACTTGAGGCATCAGCCCCAGCATTTT	CASSEVVNLRHQPQHF	TRBJ1-5	TRBV2	NA	NA
TGTGCCAGCTCACCACCGAGGGGGCGGGATGGCTACACCTTC	CASSPPRGRDGYTF	TRBJ1-2	TRBV18	TRBD1	NA
TGTGCCAGCAATTATCAAGAGACCCAGTACTTC	CASNYQETQYF	TRBJ2-5	TRBV2	NA	NA